These T cell receptor beta chains were read from a single sample in a study of Tregs in tolerant kidney transplant recipients. The data were produced by immunoSEQ multiplex PCR, yet TCRdb's version contains in-frame clones alone and is incomplete. The sample shows under 300,000 clones, 84% of them seen only once. Sequenced: CD4+ T cells from blood. The receptors were sampled from a human donor in good health. Each CDR3 is given with its conserved first and last residue. D genes are given only for firm matches. The size entry is marked missing in some rows and otherwise reads once, few, many or a size class.

D	V	J	size	DNA	CDR3
NA	TRBV5-1	TRBJ2-3	NA	TGCGCCAGCAGCCTAAGACAGGTAGCAGATACGCAGTATTTT	CASSLRQVADTQYF
NA	TRBV5-4	TRBJ2-4	NA	TGTGCCAGCAGCTTGGAGGTAGCCAAAAACATTCAGTACTTC	CASSLEVAKNIQYF
NA	TRBV6-1	TRBJ1-3	NA	TGTGCCAGCAGTTTTCAGAGGGGGGCGGGAGACACCATATATTTT	CASSFQRGAGDTIYF
NA	TRBV5-6	TRBJ1-3	NA	TGTGCCAGCAGCTTATTGGGTTCCTCCAACACCATATATTTT	CASSLLGSSNTIYF
NA	TRBV4-1	TRBJ2-7	few	TGCGCCAGCAGCCAGCCCTGGGACGGGACCTACGAGCAGTACTTC	CASSQPWDGTYEQYF
NA	TRBV18	TRBJ2-5	NA	TGTGCCAGCTCACAAAAAGAGACCCAGTACTTC	CASSQKETQYF
NA	TRBV9	TRBJ2-3	NA	TGTGCCAGCAGCGTAGGGCAAAGGCGACAGTACACAGATACGCAGTATTTT	CASSVGQRRQYTDTQYF
NA	TRBV6-1	TRBJ1-2	once	TGTGCCAGCAGTGGACAGGTAGCGATCCCAAACTATGGCTACACCTTC	CASSGQVAIPNYGYTF
TRBD2	TRBV10-3	TRBJ2-7	NA	TGTGCCATCAGTGACGGACTAGCGTCTACCTACGAGCAGTACTTC	CAISDGLASTYEQYF
NA	TRBV6-6	TRBJ2-7	NA	TGTGCCAGCAGGAGGGGCGGCGAGCAGTACTTC	CASRRGGEQYF
TRBD1	TRBV27	TRBJ2-5	NA	TGTGCCAGCAGTCCATACAGGGGGATGCGGGAGACCCAGTACTTC	CASSPYRGMRETQYF
TRBD2	TRBV18	TRBJ2-3	NA	TGTGCCAGCTCACCACAAGGACTAGTCACAGATACGCAGTATTTT	CASSPQGLVTDTQYF
NA	TRBV7-2	TRBJ2-7	few	TGTGCCAGCAGCTTCTTGACAGTGGCGGGATACGAGCAGTACTTC	CASSFLTVAGYEQYF
TRBD2	TRBV5-5	TRBJ2-6	NA	TGTGCCAGCAGCTCCACCGGCGGGGGGCCGCGTGGGTCTGGGGCCAACGTCCTGACTTTC	CASSSTGGGPRGSGANVLTF
NA	TRBV7-9	TRBJ1-1	NA	TGTGCCAGCAGCCCACCAGGGTTCGGGGGCACTGAAGCTTTCTTT	CASSPPGFGGTEAFF
TRBD2	TRBV9	TRBJ2-1	NA	TGTGCCAGCAGCCCAAAGACTAGCAACAATGAGCAGTTCTTC	CASSPKTSNNEQFF
NA	TRBV6-5	TRBJ1-3	NA	TGTGCCAGCAGTTACTCAGAAGCCAGCTCTGGAAACACCATATATTTT	CASSYSEASSGNTIYF
TRBD1	TRBV27	TRBJ2-7	NA	TGTGCCAGCAGTTTATCGGGGACAGGGAGCTACGAGCAGTACTTC	CASSLSGTGSYEQYF
NA	TRBV29-1	TRBJ2-2	few	TGCAGCGTTGCCCCCACCTTATGGACCGGGGAGCTGTTTTTT	CSVAPTLWTGELFF
TRBD1	TRBV11-3	TRBJ1-2	NA	TGTGCCAGCAGCTTGGGGGACAGCAGCTATGGCTACACCTTC	CASSLGDSSYGYTF
NA	TRBV4-1	TRBJ2-5	NA	TGCGCCAGCAGCCAAGTAATGACAGAAGAGACCCAGTACTTC	CASSQVMTEETQYF
NA	TRBV2	TRBJ2-5	NA	TGTGCCCAGACTCGAACAACATCAGAGACCCAGTACTTC	CAQTRTTSETQYF
NA	TRBV15	TRBJ1-4	NA	TGTGCCACCAGCAGTTTTAGGGGGTCAACTAATGAAAAACTGTTTTTT	CATSSFRGSTNEKLFF
TRBD2	TRBV30	TRBJ2-1	NA	TGTGCCTGGAGTTTTGGGGTAGCGGGAGGACAGGAGCAGTTCTTC	CAWSFGVAGGQEQFF
NA	TRBV5-1	TRBJ1-6	NA	TGCGCCAGCAGCTTGGGCCCTGGTAATTCACCCCTCCACTTT	CASSLGPGNSPLHF
TRBD1	TRBV5-1	TRBJ1-4	once	TGCGCCAGCAGCCCCCCGGGACAGGAATATGAAAAACTGTTTTTT	CASSPPGQEYEKLFF
TRBD2	TRBV5-1	TRBJ2-3	NA	TGCGCCAGCAGCTCGGGACTAGCGGGAGGGGCAGATACGCAGTATTTT	CASSSGLAGGADTQYF
NA	TRBV7-9	TRBJ2-4	NA	TGTGCCAGCAGCCCCCTCCCCTGGGGGGCCAAAAACATTCAGTACTTC	CASSPLPWGAKNIQYF
NA	TRBV15	TRBJ2-5	NA	TGTGCCACCAGCAGAGATCCATCGGACCAAGAGACCCAGTACTTC	CATSRDPSDQETQYF
NA	TRBV7-9	TRBJ2-2	NA	TGTGCCAGCAGCCTCCAATCTATGGTCACCGGGGAGCTGTTTTTT	CASSLQSMVTGELFF
NA	TRBV29-1	TRBJ1-2	NA	TGCAGCGTTGAAGAGGGGGGTGGAGGCTACACCTTC	CSVEEGGGGYTF
NA	TRBV29-1	TRBJ1-1	NA	TGCAGCGTTGATCAGGCCACTGAAGCTTTCTTT	CSVDQATEAFF
NA	TRBV10-1	TRBJ2-3	NA	TGCGCCAGCAGTGAAATGGGACACCGTACAGATACGCAGTATTTT	CASSEMGHRTDTQYF
TRBD2	TRBV9	TRBJ2-2	NA	TGTGCCAGCAGCGTAACAATCTCGGGGTGGACTAGCGGGAGGACCAACACCGGGGAGCTGTTTTTT	CASSVTISGWTSGRTNTGELFF